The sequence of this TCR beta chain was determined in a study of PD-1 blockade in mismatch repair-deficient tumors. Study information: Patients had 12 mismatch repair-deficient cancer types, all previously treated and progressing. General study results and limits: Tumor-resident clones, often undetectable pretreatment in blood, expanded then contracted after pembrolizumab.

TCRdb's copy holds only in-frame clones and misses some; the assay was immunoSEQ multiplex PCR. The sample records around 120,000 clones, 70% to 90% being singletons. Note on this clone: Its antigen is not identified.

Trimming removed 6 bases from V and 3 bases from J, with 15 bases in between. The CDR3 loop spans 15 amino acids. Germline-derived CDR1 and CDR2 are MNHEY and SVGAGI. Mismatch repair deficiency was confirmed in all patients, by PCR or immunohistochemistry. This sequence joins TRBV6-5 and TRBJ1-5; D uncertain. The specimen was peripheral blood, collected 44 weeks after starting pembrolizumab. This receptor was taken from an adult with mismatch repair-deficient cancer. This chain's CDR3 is CASRSPGQANQPQHF. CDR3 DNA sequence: TGTGCCAGCAGAAGCCCGGGCCAAGCCAATCAGCCCCAGCATTTT.